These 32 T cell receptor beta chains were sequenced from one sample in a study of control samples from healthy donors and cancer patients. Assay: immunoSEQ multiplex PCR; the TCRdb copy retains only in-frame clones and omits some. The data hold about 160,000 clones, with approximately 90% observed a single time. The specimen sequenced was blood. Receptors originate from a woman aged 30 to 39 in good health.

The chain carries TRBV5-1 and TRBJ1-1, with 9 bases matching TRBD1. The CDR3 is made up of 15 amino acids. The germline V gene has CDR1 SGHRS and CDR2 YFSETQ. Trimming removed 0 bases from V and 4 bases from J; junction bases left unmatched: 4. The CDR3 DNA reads TGCGCCAGCAGCTTGGGGGGACAGGGTGGCACTGAAGCTTTCTTT. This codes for CASSLGGQGGTEAFF.

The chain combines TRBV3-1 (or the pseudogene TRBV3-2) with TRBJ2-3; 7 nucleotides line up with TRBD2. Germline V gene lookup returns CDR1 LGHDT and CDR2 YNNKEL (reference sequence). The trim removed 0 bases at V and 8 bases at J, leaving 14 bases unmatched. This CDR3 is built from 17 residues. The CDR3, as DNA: TGTGCCAGCAGCCAAGAGGGTGAGGGAGGGCTGGGTTGTACGCAGTATTTT. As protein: CASSQEGEGGLGCTQYF.

The CDR3 DNA reads as TGTGCCAGCAGCCAAGCGGGACACGCGAACACCGGGGAGCTGTTTTTT. Protein product: CASSQAGHANTGELFF. The chain is built from TRBV3-1 (or the pseudogene TRBV3-2) and TRBJ2-2; possible D gene TRBD1, 6 bases. Trimming removed 1 base from V and 0 bases from J, with 9 bases in between. The CDR3 has 16 amino acids. The germline gives CDR1 LGHDT, CDR2 YNNKEL (reference sequence).

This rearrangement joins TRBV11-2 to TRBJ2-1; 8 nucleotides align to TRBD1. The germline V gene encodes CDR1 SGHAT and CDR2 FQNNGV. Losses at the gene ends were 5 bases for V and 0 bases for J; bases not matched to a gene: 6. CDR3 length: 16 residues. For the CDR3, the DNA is TGTGCCAGCAGCGGGTACGGGACAGGCTCCTACAATGAGCAGTTCTTC. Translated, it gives CASSGYGTGSYNEQFF.

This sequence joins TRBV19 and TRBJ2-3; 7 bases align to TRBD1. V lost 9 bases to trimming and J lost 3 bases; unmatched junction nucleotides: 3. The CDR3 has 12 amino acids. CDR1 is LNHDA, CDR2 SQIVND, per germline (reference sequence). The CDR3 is CASRGWTDTQYF. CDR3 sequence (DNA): TGTGCCAGCAGGGGGTGGACAGATACGCAGTATTTT.

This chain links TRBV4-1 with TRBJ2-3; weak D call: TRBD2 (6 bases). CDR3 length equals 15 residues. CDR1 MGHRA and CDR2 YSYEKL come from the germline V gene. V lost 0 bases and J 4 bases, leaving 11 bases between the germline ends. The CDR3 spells CASSQERGGADTQYF. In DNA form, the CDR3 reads TGCGCCAGCAGCCAAGAGCGCGGAGGGGCAGATACGCAGTATTTT.

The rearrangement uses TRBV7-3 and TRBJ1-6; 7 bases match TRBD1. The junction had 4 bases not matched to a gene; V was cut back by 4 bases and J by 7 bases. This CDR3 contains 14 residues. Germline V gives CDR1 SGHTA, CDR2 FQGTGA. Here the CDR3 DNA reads TGTGCCAGCAGCTCCGGGACAGCGAATTCACCCCTCCACTTT. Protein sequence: CASSSGTANSPLHF.

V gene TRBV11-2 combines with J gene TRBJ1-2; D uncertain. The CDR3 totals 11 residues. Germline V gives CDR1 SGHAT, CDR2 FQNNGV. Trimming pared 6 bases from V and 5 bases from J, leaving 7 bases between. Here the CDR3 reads CASRDFYGYTF. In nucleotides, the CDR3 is TGTGCCAGCAGGGACTTTTATGGCTACACCTTC.

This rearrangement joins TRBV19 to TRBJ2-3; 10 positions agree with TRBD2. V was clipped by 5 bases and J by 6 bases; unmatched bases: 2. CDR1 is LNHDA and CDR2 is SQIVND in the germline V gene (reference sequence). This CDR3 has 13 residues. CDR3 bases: TGTGCCAGTAGTGGGACTAGCGACGATACGCAGTATTTT. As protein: CASSGTSDDTQYF.

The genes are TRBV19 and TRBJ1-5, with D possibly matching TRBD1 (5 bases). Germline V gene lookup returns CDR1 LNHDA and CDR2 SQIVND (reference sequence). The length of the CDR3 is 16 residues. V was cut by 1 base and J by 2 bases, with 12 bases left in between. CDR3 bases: TGTGCCAGTAGTATAGCTCCGGGGGATGGCAATCAGCCCCAGCATTTT. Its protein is CASSIAPGDGNQPQHF. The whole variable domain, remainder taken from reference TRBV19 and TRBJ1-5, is DGGITQSPKYLFRKEGQNVTLSCEQNLNHDAMYWYRQDPGQGLRLIYYSQIVNDFQKGDIAEGYSVSREKKESFPLTVTSAQKNPTAFYLCASSIAPGDGNQPQHFGDGTRLSIL.

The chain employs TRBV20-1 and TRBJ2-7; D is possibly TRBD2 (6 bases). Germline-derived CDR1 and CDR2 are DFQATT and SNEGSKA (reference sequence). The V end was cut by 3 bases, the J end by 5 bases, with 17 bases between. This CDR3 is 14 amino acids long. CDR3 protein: CSASAGSRFNEQYF. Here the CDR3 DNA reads TGCAGTGCTAGTGCCGGGAGCAGGTTCAACGAGCAGTACTTC.

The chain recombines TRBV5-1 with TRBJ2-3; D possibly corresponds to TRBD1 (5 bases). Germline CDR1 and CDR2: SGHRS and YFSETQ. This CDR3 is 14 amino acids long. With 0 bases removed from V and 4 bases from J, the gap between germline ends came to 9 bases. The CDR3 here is CASSLEGKSDTQYF. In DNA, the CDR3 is TGCGCCAGCAGCTTGGAGGGGAAGTCAGATACGCAGTATTTT.

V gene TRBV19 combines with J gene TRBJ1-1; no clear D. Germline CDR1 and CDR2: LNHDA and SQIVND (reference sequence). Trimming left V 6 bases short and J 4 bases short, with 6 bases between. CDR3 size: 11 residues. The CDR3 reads CASSWGTEAFF. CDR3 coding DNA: TGTGCCAGTAGCTGGGGCACTGAAGCTTTCTTT. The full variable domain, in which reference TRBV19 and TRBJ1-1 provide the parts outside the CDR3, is DGGITQSPKYLFRKEGQNVTLSCEQNLNHDAMYWYRQDPGQGLRLIYYSQIVNDFQKGDIAEGYSVSREKKESFPLTVTSAQKNPTAFYLCASSWGTEAFFGQGTRLTVV.

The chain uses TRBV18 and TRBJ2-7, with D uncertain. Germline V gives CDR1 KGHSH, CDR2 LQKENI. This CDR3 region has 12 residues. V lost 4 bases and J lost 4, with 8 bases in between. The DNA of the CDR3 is TGTGCCAGCTCACTACAGAAGTACGAGCAGTACTTC. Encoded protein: CASSLQKYEQYF.

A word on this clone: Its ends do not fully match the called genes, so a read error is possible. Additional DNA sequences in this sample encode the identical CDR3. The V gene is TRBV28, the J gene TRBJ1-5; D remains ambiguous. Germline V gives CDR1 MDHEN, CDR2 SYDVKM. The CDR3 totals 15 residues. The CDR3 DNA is TGCGCCAGCACCCGGACGGGCATCAGCAATCAGCCCCAGCATTTT. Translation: CASTRTGISNQPQHF.

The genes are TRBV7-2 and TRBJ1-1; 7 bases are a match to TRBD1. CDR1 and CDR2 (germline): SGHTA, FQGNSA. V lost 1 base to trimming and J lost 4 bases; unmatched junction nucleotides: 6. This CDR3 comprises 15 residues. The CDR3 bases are TGTGCCAGCAGCTTAGGACAGGGCCTTAGCACTGAAGCTTTCTTT. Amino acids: CASSLGQGLSTEAFF.

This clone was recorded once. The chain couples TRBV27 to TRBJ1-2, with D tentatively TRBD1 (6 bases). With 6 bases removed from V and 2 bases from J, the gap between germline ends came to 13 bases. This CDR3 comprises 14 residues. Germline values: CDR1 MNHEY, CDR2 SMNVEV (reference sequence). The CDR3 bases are TGTGCCAGCAGGGACTCAGGGGTGAACTATGGCTACACCTTC. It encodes CASRDSGVNYGYTF.

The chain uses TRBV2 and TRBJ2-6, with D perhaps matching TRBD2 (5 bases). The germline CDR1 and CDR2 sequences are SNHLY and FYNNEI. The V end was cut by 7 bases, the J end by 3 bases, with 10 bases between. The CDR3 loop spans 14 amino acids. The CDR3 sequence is CASKRVSGANVLTF. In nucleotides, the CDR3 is TGTGCCAGCAAGAGGGTTAGTGGGGCCAACGTCCTGACTTTC.

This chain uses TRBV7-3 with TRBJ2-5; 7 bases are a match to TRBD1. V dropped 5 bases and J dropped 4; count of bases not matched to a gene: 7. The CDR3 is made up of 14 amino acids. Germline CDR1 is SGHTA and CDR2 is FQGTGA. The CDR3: CASSEQGMRETQYF. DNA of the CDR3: TGTGCCAGCAGCGAACAGGGGATGCGAGAGACCCAGTACTTC.

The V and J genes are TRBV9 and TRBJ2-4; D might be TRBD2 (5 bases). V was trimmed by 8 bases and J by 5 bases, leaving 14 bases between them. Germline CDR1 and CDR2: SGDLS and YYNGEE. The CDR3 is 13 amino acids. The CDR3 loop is CASADGLQNIQYF. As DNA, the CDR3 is TGTGCCAGTGCGGACGGACTTCAAAACATTCAGTACTTC.

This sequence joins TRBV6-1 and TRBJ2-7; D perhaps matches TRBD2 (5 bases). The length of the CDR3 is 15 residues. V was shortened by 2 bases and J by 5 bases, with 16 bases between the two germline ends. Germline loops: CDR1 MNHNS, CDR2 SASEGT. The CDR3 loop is CASSELARGLDEQYF. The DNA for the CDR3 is TGTGCCAGCAGTGAATTAGCGAGAGGGCTCGACGAGCAGTACTTC.

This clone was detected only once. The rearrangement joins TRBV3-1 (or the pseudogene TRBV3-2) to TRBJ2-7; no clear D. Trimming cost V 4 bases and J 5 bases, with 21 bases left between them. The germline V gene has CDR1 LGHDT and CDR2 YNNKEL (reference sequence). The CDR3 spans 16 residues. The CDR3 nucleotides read TGTGCCAGCAGCCCCCGCACGTCCCCGACTGGTCACGAGCAGTACTTC. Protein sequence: CASSPRTSPTGHEQYF.

CDR3 loop: CATRGLSGANVLTF. CDR3 DNA: TGTGCCACCAGGGGGCTCTCTGGGGCCAACGTCCTGACTTTC. This chain links TRBV15 with TRBJ2-6, with D tentatively TRBD1 (5 bases). V was shortened by 6 bases and J by 0 bases, with 6 bases between the two germline ends. Germline assignment: CDR1 LNHNV and CDR2 YYDKDF (reference sequence). The CDR3 runs 14 residues.

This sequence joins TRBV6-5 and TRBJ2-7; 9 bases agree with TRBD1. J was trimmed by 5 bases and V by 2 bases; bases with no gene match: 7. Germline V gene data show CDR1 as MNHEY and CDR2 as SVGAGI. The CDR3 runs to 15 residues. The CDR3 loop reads CASSYGGTGRNEQYF. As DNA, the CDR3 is TGTGCCAGCAGTTACGGGGGGACAGGGCGGAACGAGCAGTACTTC.

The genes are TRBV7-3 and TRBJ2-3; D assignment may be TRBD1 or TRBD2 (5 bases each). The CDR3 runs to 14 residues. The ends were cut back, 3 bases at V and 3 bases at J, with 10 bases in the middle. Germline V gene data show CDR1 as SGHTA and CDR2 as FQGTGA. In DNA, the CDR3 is TGTGCCAGCAGCTTGCAGAGGGGTACAGATACGCAGTATTTT. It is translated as CASSLQRGTDTQYF.

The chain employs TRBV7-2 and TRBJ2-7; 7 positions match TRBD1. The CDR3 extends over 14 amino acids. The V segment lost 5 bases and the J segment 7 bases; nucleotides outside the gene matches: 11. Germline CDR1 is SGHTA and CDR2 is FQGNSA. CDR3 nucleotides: TGTGCCAGCAGCAAAGTTGAGGGGGCAAGAGAGCAGTACTTC. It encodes CASSKVEGAREQYF. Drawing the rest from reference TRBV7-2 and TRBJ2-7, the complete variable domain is GAGVSQSPSNKVTEKGKDVELRCDPISGHTALYWYRQSLGQGLEFLIYFQGNSAPDKSGLPSDRFSAERTGGSVSTLTIQRTQQEDSAVYLCASSKVEGAREQYFGPGTRLTVT.

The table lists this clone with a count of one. CDR3 DNA sequence: TGTGCCACCAGTACAGGGGGCGCGTCCTACTACGAGCAGTACTTC. The encoded protein is CATSTGGASYYEQYF. The genes are TRBV24-1 and TRBJ2-7; 9 positions agree with TRBD1. This CDR3 comprises 15 residues. Trimming removed 6 bases from V and 3 bases from J; junction bases left unmatched: 8. The germline V gene encodes CDR1 KGHDR and CDR2 SFDVKD.

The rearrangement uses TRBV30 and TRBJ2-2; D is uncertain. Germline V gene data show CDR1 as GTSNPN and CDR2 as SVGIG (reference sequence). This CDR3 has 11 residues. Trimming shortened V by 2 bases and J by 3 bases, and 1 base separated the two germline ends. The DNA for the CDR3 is TGTGCCTGGAGTTACACCGGGGAGCTGTTTTTT. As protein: CAWSYTGELFF.

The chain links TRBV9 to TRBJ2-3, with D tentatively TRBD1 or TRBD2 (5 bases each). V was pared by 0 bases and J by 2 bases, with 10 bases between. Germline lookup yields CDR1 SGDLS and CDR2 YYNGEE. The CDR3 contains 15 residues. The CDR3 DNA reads TGTGCCAGCAGCGTAGGTGAGGGACCCACAGATACGCAGTATTTT. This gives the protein CASSVGEGPTDTQYF. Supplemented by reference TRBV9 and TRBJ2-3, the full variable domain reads DSGVTQTPKHLITATGQRVTLRCSPRSGDLSVYWYQQSLDQGLQFLIQYYNGEERAKGNILERFSAQQFPDLHSELNLSSLELGDSALYFCASSVGEGPTDTQYFGPGTRLTVL.

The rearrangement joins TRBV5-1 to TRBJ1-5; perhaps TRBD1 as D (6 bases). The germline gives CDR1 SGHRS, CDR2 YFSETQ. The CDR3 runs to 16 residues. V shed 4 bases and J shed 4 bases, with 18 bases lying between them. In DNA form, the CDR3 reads TGCGCCAGCAGCCCTACGGGGGGGCAGGGGAATCAGCCCCAGCATTTT. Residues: CASSPTGGQGNQPQHF.

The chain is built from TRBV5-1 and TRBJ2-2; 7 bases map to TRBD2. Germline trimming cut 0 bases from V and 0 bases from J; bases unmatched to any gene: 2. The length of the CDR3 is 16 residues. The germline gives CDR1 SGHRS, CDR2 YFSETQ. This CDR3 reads CASSLGEGPNTGELFF. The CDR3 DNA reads TGCGCCAGCAGCTTGGGGGAGGGACCGAACACCGGGGAGCTGTTTTTT.

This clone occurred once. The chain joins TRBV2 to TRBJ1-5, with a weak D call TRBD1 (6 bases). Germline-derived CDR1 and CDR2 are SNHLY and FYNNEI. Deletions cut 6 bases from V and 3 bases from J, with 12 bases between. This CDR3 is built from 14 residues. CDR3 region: CASRPTGFNQPQHF. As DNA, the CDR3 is TGTGCCAGCAGGCCTACAGGGTTCAATCAGCCCCAGCATTTT.